This T cell receptor (beta chain) was recorded in a study of long-term antiretroviral therapy in people with HIV. Study conclusions and caveats: ART adherence, viral resistance and therapy changes went undocumented.

Worth noting for this clone: Its matching antigen is unknown.

Sequencing relied on immunoSEQ assay v3.0, run at survey level. Method: immunoSEQ multiplex PCR; TCRdb's copy keeps in-frame clones and lacks some. The repertoire holds some 20,000 clones, with around 80% as singletons. Germline-derived CDR1 and CDR2 are LGHNA and YNFKEQ. The CDR3 is 13 residues long. V gave up 4 bases and J gave up 3 bases, with 9 bases separating them. V usage is TRBV4-2 and J usage is TRBJ1-1, with a weak D call TRBD1 (6 bases). This receptor was obtained from a woman aged 40 to 49 with HIV. The specimen was unsorted PBMCs, collected at the start of antiretroviral therapy, before treatment. The CDR3 coding sequence is TGTGCCAGCAGCCGCAGGGGAGACACTGAAGCTTTCTTT. It is translated as CASSRRGDTEAFF.